Listed below are T cell receptor beta chains from one sample, sequenced in a study of cytomegalovirus exposure and HLA in healthy donors. Measured with immunoSEQ multiplex PCR; TCRdb has only the in-frame clones, and not every one. The top ten hold roughly 2.6% of the sample, which has around 91,000 clones, around four fifths seen once. Sequencing used PBMCs. These receptors originate from a male donor in good health and CMV-seropositive. Both conserved end residues are part of each CDR3. A D gene is named only where the DNA matches it firmly. Some rows mark clone size as missing; the rest say once, few, many or name a class of expanded clone.

>TRBJ2-6|-|TRBV5-1|-
CASSFGSPGANVLTF
TGCGCCAGCAGCTTCGGGAGTCCAGGGGCCAACGTCCTGACTTTC
>TRBJ2-7|TRBD1|TRBV19|-
CASSIGDRVLYEQYF
TGTGCCAGTAGTATAGGGGACAGGGTGCTCTACGAGCAGTACTTC
>TRBJ2-5|TRBD2|TRBV11-2|-
CASSPGASGRGYQETQYF
TGTGCCAGCAGCCCGGGGGCTAGCGGGAGGGGATACCAAGAGACCCAGTACTTC
>TRBJ1-2|-|TRBV21-1|-
CASSKGAGLIYGYTF
TGTGCCAGCAGCAAAGGGGCTGGGCTAATCTATGGCTACACCTTC
>TRBJ2-1|-|TRBV6-5|many
CASSRTGESNEQFF
TGTGCCAGCAGTAGAACGGGAGAATCCAATGAGCAGTTCTTC
>TRBJ1-1|-|TRBV5-1|-
CASSLELGRDTEAFF
TGCGCCAGCAGCCTGGAGCTGGGGAGGGACACTGAAGCTTTCTTT
>TRBJ2-5|TRBD2|TRBV5-1|-
CASSPGTRGTETQYF
TGCGCCAGCAGCCCCGGGACTAGGGGTACGGAGACCCAGTACTTC
>TRBJ2-1|TRBD2|TRBV27|-
CASSLSRDYYNEQFF
TGTGCCAGCAGTCTGTCCCGGGACTACTACAATGAGCAGTTCTTC
>TRBJ2-5|TRBD2|TRBV29-1|once
CSVVGGGETQYF
TGCAGCGTTGTGGGCGGGGGGGAGACCCAGTACTTC
>TRBJ1-2|TRBD1|TRBV27|-
CASSSISGTGDGYTF
TGTGCCAGCAGTTCGATCTCCGGGACAGGGGATGGCTACACCTTC
>TRBJ2-4|-|TRBV6-6|-
CASSLEVAKNIQYF
TGTGCCAGCAGTTTAGAGGTAGCCAAAAACATTCAGTACTTC
>TRBJ1-2|TRBD1|TRBV5-4|few
CASSLLAGGTYGYTF
TGTGCCAGCAGCTTGTTGGCAGGGGGCACCTATGGCTACACCTTC
>TRBJ2-7|-|TRBV30|-
CAWSHRTSISYEQYF
TGTGCCTGGAGTCACAGGACAAGCATCTCCTACGAGCAGTACTTC
>TRBJ1-2|-|TRBV5-1|few
CASSLTGNGGYTF
TGCGCCAGCAGCTTGACAGGGAATGGTGGCTACACCTTC
>TRBJ1-1|TRBD1|TRBV6-5|-
CASSYFGTGYTEAFF
TGTGCCAGCAGTTACTTTGGGACAGGGTACACTGAGGCTTTCTTT
>TRBJ1-2|-|TRBV15|-
CATSRGSDGYTF
TGTGCCACCAGCAGAGGGTCGGATGGCTACACCTTC
>TRBJ2-7|-|TRBV30|-
CAWSAGNAYEQYF
TGTGCCTGGAGTGCCGGGAACGCCTACGAGCAGTACTTC
>TRBJ1-2|TRBD1|TRBV6-1|-
CASSEGDRVGYGYTF
TGTGCCAGCAGTGAGGGGGACAGAGTCGGCTATGGCTACACCTTC
>TRBJ1-2|TRBD1|TRBV5-6|-
CASRETGRTDGYTF
TGTGCCAGCAGGGAGACAGGGCGGACGGATGGCTACACCTTC
>TRBJ1-1|-|TRBV9|-
CASSQDSLSEAFF
TGTGCCAGCAGCCAAGACAGTTTGTCTGAAGCTTTCTTT
>TRBJ2-7|-|TRBV27|-
CASRTGGDRIYEQYF
TGTGCCAGCAGAACTGGCGGGGACAGAATCTACGAGCAGTACTTC
>TRBJ2-7|TRBD1|TRBV6-5|few
CASRHGQGADEQYF
TGTGCCAGCAGACATGGACAGGGGGCCGACGAGCAGTACTTC